This T cell receptor beta chain came from a study of T cell clusters in autoimmune cytopenias. TRB was amplified by touch-down multiplex PCR, primer pools A and B combined. For each CDR3 protein, TCRdb gives one entry from its re-call of the multiplex PCR reads, without DNA. This sample's clone table lists about 5,000 distinct CDR3 sequences. The germline V gene has CDR1 SGHAT and CDR2 FQNNGV. The CDR3 spans 15 residues. Some 38,000 genome equivalents of blood DNA were amplified for TRB. Sample: peripheral blood. This chain joins TRBV11-2 and TRBJ2-3; no DNA is available, so the TRBD1 call from TCRdb remains unchecked. The source of this sequence is a human donor with an autoimmune cytopenia or autoimmune hepatitis (not recorded which). The CDR3 is CASSQRQPSTDTQYF.